Following are 26 T cell receptor beta chains from one sample sequenced in a study of blood T cell repertoires in COVID-19. Produced via immunoSEQ multiplex PCR; TCRdb's table is partial and in-frame only. The table includes around 200,000 clones, 65% to 80% detected once. The sequencing sample was made of peripheral blood. Every receptor here comes from a man in his fifties who had recovered from COVID-19.

The V gene is TRBV11-1, the J gene TRBJ2-7; TRBD2 agrees at 11 bases. V dropped 5 bases and J dropped 1; count of bases not matched to a gene: 1. Germline lookup yields CDR1 SGHAT and CDR2 FQDESV (reference sequence). CDR3 length equals 14 residues. The CDR3 DNA reads as TGTGCCAGCAGCAGGACTAGCGGGTCCTACGAGCAGTACTTC. Translation: CASSRTSGSYEQYF.

This chain links TRBV28 with TRBJ2-2; TRBD2 matches at 13 bases. V lost 6 bases and J lost 7; bases outside the gene matches: 2. Germline lookup yields CDR1 MDHEN and CDR2 SYDVKM. The CDR3 has 14 amino acids. The CDR3 region has the DNA TGTGCCAGCAGGACTAGCGGGAGGATCGGGGAGCTGTTTTTT. Translated, it gives CASRTSGRIGELFF.

This sequence joins TRBV7-6 and TRBJ2-5; D perhaps matches TRBD1 (5 bases). The CDR3 sequence is 15 residues long. Per germline, CDR1 SGHVS and CDR2 FNYEAQ. V dropped 1 base and J dropped 1 base, with 10 bases sitting between them. CDR3 bases: TGTGCCAGCAGCTTAGTCCCACAGGCCCAAGAGACCCAGTACTTC. Translated: CASSLVPQAQETQYF. Filled out from reference TRBV7-6 and TRBJ2-5, the complete variable domain reads GAGVSQSPRYKVTKRGQDVALRCDPISGHVSLYWYRQALGQGPEFLTYFNYEAQQDKSGLPNDRFSAERPEGSISTLTIQRTEQRDSAMYRCASSLVPQAQETQYFGPGTRLLVL.

This sequence joins TRBV7-9 and TRBJ1-2; no definite D call. Between the trimmed V and J ends, which lost 5 bases and 3 bases, there was a span of 13 bases. The CDR3 covers 14 residues. Looked up from germline, CDR1 is SEHNR and CDR2 is FQNEAQ (reference sequence). The CDR3 DNA follows: TGTGCCAGCAGCCACCCCCTCGAGGACTATGGCTACACCTTC. It codes for CASSHPLEDYGYTF.

This chain uses TRBV9 with TRBJ1-3; D is unresolved. Between the trimmed V and J ends, which lost 2 bases and 1 base, there was a span of 13 bases. Germline V CDR1 and CDR2: SGDLS, YYNGEE. There are 16 residues in the CDR3. The CDR3 loop reads CASSVTPGTSGNTIYF. Written as DNA, the CDR3 is TGTGCCAGCAGCGTCACCCCGGGAACGTCTGGAAACACCATATATTTT.

This clone was seen just once. The chain has TRBV27 and TRBJ1-1; 7 nucleotides align to TRBD1. The CDR3 is made up of 14 amino acids. The J segment lost 2 bases and the V segment lost 6 bases, leaving 6 bases of the junction unmatched. Germline CDR1 MNHEY, CDR2 SMNVEV (reference sequence). DNA for the CDR3: TGTGCCAGCAGGAGACGGACAGGAAACACTGAAGCTTTCTTT. It translates to CASRRRTGNTEAFF.

This rearrangement joins TRBV9 to TRBJ2-6, with D possibly TRBD1 on 5 matching bases. Germline loops: CDR1 SGDLS, CDR2 YYNGEE. Between the trimmed V and J ends, which lost 4 bases and 2 bases, there was a span of 10 bases. The CDR3 consists of 15 residues. The CDR3, as DNA: TGTGCCAGCAGCCCCCAGGGTACTGGGGCCAACGTCCTGACTTTC. Its translation: CASSPQGTGANVLTF.

The V call is TRBV28, the J call TRBJ2-5, with D maybe TRBD2 (6 bases). CDR3 length: 15 amino acids. V dropped 5 bases and J dropped 5 bases, with 18 bases sitting between them. Germline V CDR1 and CDR2: MDHEN, SYDVKM. This CDR3 is CASSGRGAASETQYF. Written as DNA, the CDR3 is TGTGCCAGCAGTGGCCGCGGGGCGGCGAGCGAGACCCAGTACTTC. The full variable domain, with the rest looked up from reference TRBV28 and TRBJ2-5, is DVKVTQSSRYLVKRTGEKVFLECVQDMDHENMFWYRQDPGLGLRLIYFSYDVKMKEKGDIPEGYSVSREKKERFSLILESASTNQTSMYLCASSGRGAASETQYFGPGTRLLVL.

This chain connects TRBV12-3 or TRBV12-4 to TRBJ1-2, with a tentative D call TRBD1 (6 bases). Trimming cost V 3 bases and J 8 bases, with 13 bases left between them. CDR3 length equals 13 residues. The CDR3 nucleotides read TGTGCCAGCAGTTTGGGGGCCTTCGGGGGCTACACCTTC. This sequence encodes CASSLGAFGGYTF.

The CDR3 region is CASSFGTRAEYEQYF. The CDR3 nucleotides read TGTGCCAGCAGTTTTGGGACTAGAGCCGAGTACGAGCAGTACTTC. The V and J genes are TRBV27 and TRBJ2-7; TRBD2 aligns across 8 bases. The J segment lost 4 bases and the V segment lost 3 bases, leaving 8 bases of the junction unmatched. The CDR3 runs to 15 residues. The germline V gene has CDR1 MNHEY and CDR2 SMNVEV (reference sequence).

This chain links TRBV6-1 with TRBJ2-5; TRBD1 aligns across 8 bases. Germline CDR1 is MNHNS and CDR2 is SASEGT. The CDR3 extends over 16 amino acids. With 3 bases clipped from V and 9 bases from J, the junction kept 15 bases outside the gene matches. CDR3 loop: CASSDISTRQGMAQYF. The CDR3 bases are TGTGCCAGCAGTGACATTTCCACAAGACAGGGGATGGCCCAGTACTTC.

J is TRBJ1-3 and V is TRBV2, with TRBD1 matching over 7 bases. Germline V CDR1 and CDR2: SNHLY, FYNNEI. CDR3 length: 15 residues. The trim removed 5 bases at V and 3 bases at J, leaving 7 bases unmatched. The chain's CDR3 is CASSLRQGDGNTIYF. The CDR3 region has the DNA TGTGCCAGCAGTTTACGACAGGGCGATGGAAACACCATATATTTT.

The chain has TRBV6-4 and TRBJ2-1; D is perhaps TRBD2 (6 bases). The CDR3 spans 14 residues. CDR1 is MRHNA, CDR2 SNTAGT, per germline. V was cut by 4 bases and J by 6 bases, with 13 bases left in between. The CDR3 protein is CASSVELAINEQFF. CDR3 bases: TGTGCCAGCAGTGTTGAACTAGCCATCAATGAGCAGTTCTTC.

V gene TRBV5-1 combines with J gene TRBJ2-7, with a weak D call TRBD2 (6 bases). Germline CDR1 is SGHRS and CDR2 is YFSETQ. V lost 0 bases, J lost 4 bases, and 17 bases lay in between. The CDR3 spans 16 residues. The CDR3 DNA reads as TGCGCCAGCAGCTTGGTAGGCGGGACGCTCGTGTACGAGCAGTACTTC. This sequence encodes CASSLVGGTLVYEQYF.

As for this clone: The sample holds other DNA sequences that translate to the same CDR3. V usage is TRBV5-1 and J usage is TRBJ2-7; 11 bases align to TRBD2. This CDR3 region has 14 residues. Unmatched junction bases numbered 0, after V lost 1 base and J lost 3 bases. Germline assignment: CDR1 SGHRS and CDR2 YFSETQ. The CDR3 DNA reads as TGCGCCAGCAGCTTGACTAGCGGGAGCTACGAGCAGTACTTC. It specifies CASSLTSGSYEQYF.

The chain uses TRBV28 and TRBJ2-7; 8 bases align to TRBD2. CDR1 and CDR2 from the germline V gene are MDHEN and SYDVKM. This CDR3 is built from 15 residues. The V gene end was trimmed by 6 bases and the J gene end by 2 bases; junction bases not matched to a gene: 9. This chain's CDR3 is CASRKTTSVAYEQYF. DNA for the CDR3: TGTGCCAGCAGGAAAACGACTAGCGTGGCCTACGAGCAGTACTTC. Full variable domain (remainder filled in from reference TRBV28 and TRBJ2-7): DVKVTQSSRYLVKRTGEKVFLECVQDMDHENMFWYRQDPGLGLRLIYFSYDVKMKEKGDIPEGYSVSREKKERFSLILESASTNQTSMYLCASRKTTSVAYEQYFGPGTRLTVT.

V usage is TRBV5-5 and J usage is TRBJ1-1; possible D gene TRBD1, 5 bases. CDR1 is SGHKS and CDR2 is YYEKEE in the germline V gene (reference sequence). V was shortened by 5 bases and J by 1 base, with 9 bases between the two germline ends. The CDR3 length is 13 residues. CDR3 protein: CASRFDRNTEAFF. CDR3 DNA sequence: TGTGCCAGCAGATTTGACAGGAACACTGAAGCTTTCTTT.

The chain links TRBV7-9 to TRBJ1-3; D is possibly TRBD1 (6 bases). V lost 0 bases and J lost 0, with 18 bases in between. Germline V CDR1 and CDR2: SEHNR, FQNEAQ (reference sequence). This CDR3 contains 19 residues. The CDR3 sequence: CASSLARFGQRLSGNTIYF. The DNA of the CDR3 is TGTGCCAGCAGCTTAGCGCGGTTCGGACAGCGGCTCTCTGGAAACACCATATATTTT.

The gene calls are TRBV10-2 and TRBJ1-3; D ambiguous. The ends were cut back, 6 bases at V and 0 bases at J, with 9 bases in the middle. Germline CDR1 and CDR2: WSHSY and SAAADI. The CDR3 length is 14 residues. CDR3 bases: TGCGCCAGCAGGTCAGGATTCTCTGGAAACACCATATATTTT. Residues: CASRSGFSGNTIYF.

A word on this clone: In the same sample, other DNA sequences code for this CDR3. V gene TRBV28 combines with J gene TRBJ2-7; TRBD2 agrees at 8 bases. The CDR3 is made up of 14 amino acids. V trimming: 6 bases; J trimming: 0 bases; junction bases outside the gene matches: 4. Germline V CDR1 and CDR2: MDHEN, SYDVKM. This chain's CDR3 is CASRPAGVSYEQYF. CDR3 nucleotide sequence: TGTGCCAGCAGGCCAGCGGGAGTCTCCTACGAGCAGTACTTC.

The V call is TRBV18, the J call TRBJ2-7, with D unresolved. This CDR3 is 14 amino acids long. Germline CDR1 and CDR2: KGHSH and LQKENI. Trimming took off 3 bases at V and 0 bases at J, with 9 bases between the two ends. The CDR3 coding sequence is TGTGCCAGCTCACCTAGCCCGATCTCCTACGAGCAGTACTTC. Translated, it gives CASSPSPISYEQYF. Looking up the rest from reference TRBV18 and TRBJ2-7 gives the full variable domain: NAGVMQNPRHLVRRRGQEARLRCSPMKGHSHVYWYRQLPEEGLKFMVYLQKENIIDESGMPKERFSAEFPKEGPSILRIQQVVRGDSAAYFCASSPSPISYEQYFGPGTRLTVT.

This clone was detected only once. The CDR3 sequence: CASSLGTFGPYNEQFF. In nucleotides, the CDR3 is TGCGCCAGCAGCTTAGGGACTTTTGGTCCCTACAATGAGCAGTTCTTC. V usage is TRBV5-1 and J usage is TRBJ2-1; D possibly corresponds to TRBD2 (6 bases). V gave up 2 bases and J gave up 2 bases, with 14 bases separating them. The CDR3 is made up of 16 amino acids. Germline CDR1 SGHRS, CDR2 YFSETQ.

This clone was observed a few times. This sequence joins TRBV3-1 (or the pseudogene TRBV3-2) and TRBJ2-7; the match to TRBD1 covers 7 bases. With V trimmed by 4 bases and J by 13 bases, 10 bases remained unmatched. CDR3 length equals 12 residues. Germline V CDR1 and CDR2: LGHDT, YNNKEL (reference sequence). The DNA for the CDR3 is TGTGCCAGCAGCCTCACCTCCGGGACAGATTACTTC. Amino acid sequence: CASSLTSGTDYF.

V usage is TRBV6-6 and J usage is TRBJ2-1; 11 bases map to TRBD2. CDR3 length: 14 amino acids. J was trimmed by 3 bases and V by 10 bases; bases with no gene match: 5. Germline-derived CDR1 and CDR2 are MNHNY and SVGAGI (reference sequence). CDR3 bases: TGTGCCACCACTAGCGGGGGAAACTACAATGAGCAGTTCTTC. This codes for CATTSGGNYNEQFF.

This clone was detected ten times or more. The V call is TRBV4-3, the J call TRBJ1-2; D is unresolved. The germline V and J ends were trimmed by 0 bases and 8 bases, with 13 bases remaining between them. Looked up from germline, CDR1 is LGHNA and CDR2 is YSLEER. This CDR3 is 14 amino acids long. For the CDR3, the DNA is TGCGCCAGCAGCCAAGATCGGGGTCTTACCGGCTACACCTTC. Translation: CASSQDRGLTGYTF.

The CDR3 loop is CASSLGTNNEQFF. The DNA of the CDR3 is TGTGCCAGCAGCTTAGGGACAAATAATGAGCAGTTCTTC. The chain recombines TRBV11-3 with TRBJ2-1; possibly TRBD1 for D (5 bases). V lost 1 base and J 7 bases, leaving 8 bases between the germline ends. CDR3 length: 13 amino acids. CDR1 is SGHNT, CDR2 YENEEA, per germline.